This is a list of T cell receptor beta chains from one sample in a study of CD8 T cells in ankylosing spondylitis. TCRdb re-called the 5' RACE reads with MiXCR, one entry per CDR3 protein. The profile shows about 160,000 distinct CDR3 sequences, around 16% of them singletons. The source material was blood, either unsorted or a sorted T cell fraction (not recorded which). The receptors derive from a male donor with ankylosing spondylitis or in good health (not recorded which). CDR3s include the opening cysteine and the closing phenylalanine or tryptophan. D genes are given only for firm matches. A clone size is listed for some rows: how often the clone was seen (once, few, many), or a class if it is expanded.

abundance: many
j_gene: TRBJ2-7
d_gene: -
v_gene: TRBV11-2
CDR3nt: TGTGCCAGCAGCTTAGCAGGGGCCGAGCAGTACTTC
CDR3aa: CASSLAGAEQYF

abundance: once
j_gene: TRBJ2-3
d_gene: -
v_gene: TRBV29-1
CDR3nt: TGCAGCGTTGCGTCCAGGCTTAGCACAGATACGCAGTATTTT
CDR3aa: CSVASRLSTDTQYF

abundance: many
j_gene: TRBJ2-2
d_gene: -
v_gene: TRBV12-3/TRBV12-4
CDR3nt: TGTGCCAGCAGTTCCCAGGGTTCCGGGGAGCTGTTTTTT
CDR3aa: CASSSQGSGELFF

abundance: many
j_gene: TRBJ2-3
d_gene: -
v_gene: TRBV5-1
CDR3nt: TGCGCCAGCTGTCAAGGGCAGTCAGGCGATACGCAGTATTTT
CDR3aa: CASCQGQSGDTQYF

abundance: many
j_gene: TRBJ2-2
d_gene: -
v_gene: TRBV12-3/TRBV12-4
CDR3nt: TGTGCCAGCAGGCTCAGGAATGCCGGGGAGCTGTTTTTT
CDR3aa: CASRLRNAGELFF

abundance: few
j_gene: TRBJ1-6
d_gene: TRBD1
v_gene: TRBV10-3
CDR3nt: TGTGCCATCAGCAAGACAGGGGGCGGTATCGGGAATTCACCCCTCCACTTT
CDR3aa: CAISKTGGGIGNSPLHF

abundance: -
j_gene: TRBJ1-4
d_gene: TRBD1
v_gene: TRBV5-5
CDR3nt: TGTGCCAGCAACAGGGGGCTGCATGAAAAACTGTTTTTT
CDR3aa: CASNRGLHEKLFF

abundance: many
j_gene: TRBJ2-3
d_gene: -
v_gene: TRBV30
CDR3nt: TGTGCCTGGAGTGTAGGAAGCGGATCTAGCACAGATACGCAGTATTTT
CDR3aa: CAWSVGSGSSTDTQYF

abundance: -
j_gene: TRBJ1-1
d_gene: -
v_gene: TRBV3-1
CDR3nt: TGTGCCAGCAGCCAAGGCGTAGGGGGTATCACTGAAGCTTTCTTT
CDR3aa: CASSQGVGGITEAFF

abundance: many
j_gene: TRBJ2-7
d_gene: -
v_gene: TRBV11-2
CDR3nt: TGTGCCAGCAGCTTAGTATCTACTCCGCCTTACGAGCAGTACTTC
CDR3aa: CASSLVSTPPYEQYF

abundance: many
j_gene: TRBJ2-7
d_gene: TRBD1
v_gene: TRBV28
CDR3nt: TGTGCCAGCAGTTTACCCCAGGGGGCTGGTTACGAGCAGTACTTC
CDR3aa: CASSLPQGAGYEQYF

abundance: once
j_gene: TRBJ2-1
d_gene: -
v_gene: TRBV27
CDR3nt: TGTGCCAGCAGTTTATCTTTCGGGAGCCTGGACAATGAGCAGTTCTTC
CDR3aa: CASSLSFGSLDNEQFF

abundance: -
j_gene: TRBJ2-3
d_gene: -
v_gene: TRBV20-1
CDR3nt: TGCAGTGCGCTCCGGGGGTCGGGAGCCGCTACGCAGTATTTT
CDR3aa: CSALRGSGAATQYF

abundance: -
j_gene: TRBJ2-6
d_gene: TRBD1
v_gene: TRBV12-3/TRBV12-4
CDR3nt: TGTGCCAGCAGTTTCGGCAGGGGGCCGGGGGCCAACGTCCTGACTTTC
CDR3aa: CASSFGRGPGANVLTF

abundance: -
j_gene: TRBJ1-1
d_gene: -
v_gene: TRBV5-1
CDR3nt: TGCGCCAGCAGCCCCCTTACGGACATGAACACTGAAGCTTTCTTT
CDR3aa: CASSPLTDMNTEAFF

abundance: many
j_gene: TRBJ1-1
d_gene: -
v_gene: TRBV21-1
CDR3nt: TGTGCCAGCAGCTCACGACCGAACACTGAAGCTTTCTTT
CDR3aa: CASSSRPNTEAFF

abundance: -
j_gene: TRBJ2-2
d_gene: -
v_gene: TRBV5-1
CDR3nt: TGCGCCAGCAGCTTGGGGACCGGTTCCGGGGAGCTGTTTTTT
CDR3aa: CASSLGTGSGELFF

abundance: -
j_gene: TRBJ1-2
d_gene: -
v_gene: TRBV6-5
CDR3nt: TGTGCCAGCAGTTACTCGATCCTGACAGATTATGGCTACACCTTC
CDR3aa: CASSYSILTDYGYTF

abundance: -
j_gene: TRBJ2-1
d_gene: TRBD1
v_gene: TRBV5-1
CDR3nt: TGCGCCAGCAGCTTCCACCACAGGGGGTACAATGAGCAGTTCTTC
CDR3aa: CASSFHHRGYNEQFF

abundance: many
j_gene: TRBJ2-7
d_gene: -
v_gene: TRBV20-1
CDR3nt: TGCAGTGCTAGGGACAGCGGGATTTACGAGCAGTACTTC
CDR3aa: CSARDSGIYEQYF

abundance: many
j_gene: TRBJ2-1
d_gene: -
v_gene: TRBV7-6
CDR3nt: TGTGCCAGCAGCTCGCTCGGGCAGCAATACAATGAGCAGTTCTTC
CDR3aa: CASSSLGQQYNEQFF

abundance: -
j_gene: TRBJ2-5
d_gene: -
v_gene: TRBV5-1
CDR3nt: TGCGCCAGCAGCTTGGAGGGGCCCAGGGCTTTCCAAGAGACCCAGTACTTC
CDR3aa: CASSLEGPRAFQETQYF

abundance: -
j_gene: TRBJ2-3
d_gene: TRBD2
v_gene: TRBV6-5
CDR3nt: TGTGCCAGCAGTTGGACTAGCGGGATACCAGATACGCAGTATTTT
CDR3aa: CASSWTSGIPDTQYF

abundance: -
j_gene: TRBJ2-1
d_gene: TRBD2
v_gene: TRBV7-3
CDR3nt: TGTGCCAGCAGCTCCAGCGGGAGGGATTACAATGAGCAGTTCTTC
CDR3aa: CASSSSGRDYNEQFF

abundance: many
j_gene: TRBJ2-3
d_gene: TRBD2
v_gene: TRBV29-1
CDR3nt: TGCAGCGCCCGGACTAGCTGGGATACGCAGTATTTT
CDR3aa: CSARTSWDTQYF

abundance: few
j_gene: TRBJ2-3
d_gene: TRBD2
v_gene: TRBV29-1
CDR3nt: TGCAGCGTTGTCCGGACTAGCGGCGCAGATACGCAGTATTTT
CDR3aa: CSVVRTSGADTQYF

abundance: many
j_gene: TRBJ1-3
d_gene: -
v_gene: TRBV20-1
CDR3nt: TGCAGTGCTAGAGACCCAAACACCATATATTTT
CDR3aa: CSARDPNTIYF

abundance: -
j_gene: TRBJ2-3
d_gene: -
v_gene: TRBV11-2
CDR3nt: TGTGCCAGCAGCTTAGTCTCCGGAGTCACAGATACGCAGTATTTT
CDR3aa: CASSLVSGVTDTQYF

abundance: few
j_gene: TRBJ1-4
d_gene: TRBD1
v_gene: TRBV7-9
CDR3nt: TGTGCCAGCAGTATCGGGACAGGGGATGAAAAACTGTTTTTT
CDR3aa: CASSIGTGDEKLFF

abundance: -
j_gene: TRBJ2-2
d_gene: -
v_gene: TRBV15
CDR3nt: TGTGCCACCAGCAGAGATCCCGGGACTGACACCGGGGAGCTGTTTTTT
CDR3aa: CATSRDPGTDTGELFF

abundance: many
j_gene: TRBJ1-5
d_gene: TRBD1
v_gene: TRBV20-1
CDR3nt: TGCAGTGCTAGAAGGACAGGGGTTCAGCCCCAGCATTTT
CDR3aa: CSARRTGVQPQHF

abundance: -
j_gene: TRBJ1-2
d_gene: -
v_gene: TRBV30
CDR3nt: TGTGCCTGGACCCAACGGAGGGGCAGTAACTATGGCTACACCTTC
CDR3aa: CAWTQRRGSNYGYTF

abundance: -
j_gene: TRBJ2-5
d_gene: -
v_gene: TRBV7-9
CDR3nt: TGTGCCAGCAGCCGAAGGACAAGCGCCAAGCAAGAGACCCAGTACTTC
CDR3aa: CASSRRTSAKQETQYF

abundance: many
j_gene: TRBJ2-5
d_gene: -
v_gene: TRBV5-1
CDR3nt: TGCGCCAGCAGCTCCGACGGGACCTTTGAAGAGACCCAGTACTTC
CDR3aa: CASSSDGTFEETQYF

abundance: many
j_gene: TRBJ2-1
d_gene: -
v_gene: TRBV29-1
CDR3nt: TGCAGCGTTGGCCCCCTGGGCTACAATGAGCAGTTCTTC
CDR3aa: CSVGPLGYNEQFF

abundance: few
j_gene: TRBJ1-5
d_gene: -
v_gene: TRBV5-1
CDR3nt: TGCGCCAGCAGCTTCGAGGGGGGTGACGGTCAGCCCCAGCATTTT
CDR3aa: CASSFEGGDGQPQHF

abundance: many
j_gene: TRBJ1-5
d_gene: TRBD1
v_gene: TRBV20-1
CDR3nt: TGCAGTGCTACCCTCCGGTACAGGGGGTGGGTCAGCAATCAGCCCCAGCATTTT
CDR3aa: CSATLRYRGWVSNQPQHF

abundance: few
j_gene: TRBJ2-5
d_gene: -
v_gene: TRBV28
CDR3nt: TGTGCCAGCAGTTCCCACCAGAGCGCCGAGGGCCAGTACTTC
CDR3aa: CASSSHQSAEGQYF

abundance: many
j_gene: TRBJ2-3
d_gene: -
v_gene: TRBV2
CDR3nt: TGTGCCAGCAGGCCGGGACTGCCGCCTTGGGATACGCAGTATTTT
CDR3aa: CASRPGLPPWDTQYF

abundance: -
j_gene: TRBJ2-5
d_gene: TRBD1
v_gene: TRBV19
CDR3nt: TGTGCCAGTAGTATAGACGACAGGGGCCAAGAGACCCAGTACTTC
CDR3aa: CASSIDDRGQETQYF

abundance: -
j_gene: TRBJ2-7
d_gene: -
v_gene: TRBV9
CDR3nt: TGTGCCAGCAGCGGGAGGGACGGGACTTACGAGCAGTACTTC
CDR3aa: CASSGRDGTYEQYF

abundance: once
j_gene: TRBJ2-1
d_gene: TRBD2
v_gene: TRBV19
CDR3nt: TGTGCCAGTAGTACGGGGTTCGGGGGGAATGAGCAGTTCTTC
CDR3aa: CASSTGFGGNEQFF

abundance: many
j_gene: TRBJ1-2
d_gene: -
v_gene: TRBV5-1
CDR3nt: TGCGCCAGCAGCTTGGTGGACAGCTCAATTAACTATGGCTACACCTTC
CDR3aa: CASSLVDSSINYGYTF

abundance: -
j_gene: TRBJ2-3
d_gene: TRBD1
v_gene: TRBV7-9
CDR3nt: TGTGCCAGCAGCTTTCAGGGGGTCACAGATACGCAGTATTTT
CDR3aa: CASSFQGVTDTQYF

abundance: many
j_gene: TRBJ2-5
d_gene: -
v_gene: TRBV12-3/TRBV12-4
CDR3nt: TGTGCCAGCAGTTGGGACGGAGAGACCCAGTACTTC
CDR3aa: CASSWDGETQYF

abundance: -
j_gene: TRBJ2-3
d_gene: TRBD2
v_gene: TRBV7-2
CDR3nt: TGTGCCAGCAGCTTAGCGACTAGCGGGAGTGCAGATACGCAGTATTTT
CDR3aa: CASSLATSGSADTQYF